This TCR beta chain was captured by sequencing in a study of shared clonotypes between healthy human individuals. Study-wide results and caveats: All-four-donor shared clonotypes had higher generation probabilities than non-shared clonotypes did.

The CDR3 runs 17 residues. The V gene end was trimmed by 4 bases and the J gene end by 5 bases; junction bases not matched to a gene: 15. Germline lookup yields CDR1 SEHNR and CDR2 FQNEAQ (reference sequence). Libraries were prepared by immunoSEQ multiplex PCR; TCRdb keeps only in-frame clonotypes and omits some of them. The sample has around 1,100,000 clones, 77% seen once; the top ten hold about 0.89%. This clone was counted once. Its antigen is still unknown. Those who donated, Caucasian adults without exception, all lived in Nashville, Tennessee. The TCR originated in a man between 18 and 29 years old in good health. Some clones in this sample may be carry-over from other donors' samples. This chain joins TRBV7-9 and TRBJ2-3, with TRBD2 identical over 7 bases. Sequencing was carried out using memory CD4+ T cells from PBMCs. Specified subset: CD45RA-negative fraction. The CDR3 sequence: CASSWTLRGGPRDTQYF. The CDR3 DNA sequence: TGTGCCAGCAGCTGGACCCTAAGGGGAGGGCCCCGAGATACGCAGTATTTT.